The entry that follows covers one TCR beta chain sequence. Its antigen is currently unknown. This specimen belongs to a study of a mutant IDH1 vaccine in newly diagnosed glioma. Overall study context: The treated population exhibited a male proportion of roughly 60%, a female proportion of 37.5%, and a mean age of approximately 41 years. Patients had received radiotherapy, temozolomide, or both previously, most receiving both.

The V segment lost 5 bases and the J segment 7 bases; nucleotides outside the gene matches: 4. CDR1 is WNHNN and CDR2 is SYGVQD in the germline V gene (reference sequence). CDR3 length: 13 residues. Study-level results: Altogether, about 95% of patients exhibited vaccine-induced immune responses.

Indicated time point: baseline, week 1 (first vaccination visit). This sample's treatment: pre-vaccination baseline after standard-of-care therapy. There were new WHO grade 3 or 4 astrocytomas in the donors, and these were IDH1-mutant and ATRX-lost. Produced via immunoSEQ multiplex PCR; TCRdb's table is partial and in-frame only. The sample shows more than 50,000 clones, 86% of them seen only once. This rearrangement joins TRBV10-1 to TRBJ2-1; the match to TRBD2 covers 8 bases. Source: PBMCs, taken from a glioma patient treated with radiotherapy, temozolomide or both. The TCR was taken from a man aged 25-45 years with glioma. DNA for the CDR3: TGCGCCAGCAGTTCGGGCGGGGGGAATGAGCAGTTCTTC. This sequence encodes CASSSGGGNEQFF.